This T cell receptor (beta chain) was captured by sequencing in a study of PD-L1 blockade in urothelial cancer. Time point meaning: pretreatment peripheral blood. Assay used: immunoSEQ multiplex PCR; TCRdb lists only in-frame clones, some missing. Here the sample spans about 50,000 clones, roughly 84% being singletons. The material was PBMCs, obtained around atezolizumab (anti-PD-L1) treatment. The sequence derives from a man in his fifties or sixties with urothelial cancer.

CDR3 sequence reads: CSVAGQQRTEAFF. The CDR3 DNA is TGCAGCGTGGCGGGACAGCAGAGGACTGAAGCTTTCTTT. The chain couples TRBV29-1 to TRBJ1-1; 7 bases match TRBD1. J lost 5 bases, V lost 6 bases, and 9 bases had no gene match. Germline assignment: CDR1 SQVTM and CDR2 ANQGSEA. This CDR3 is 13 amino acids long.